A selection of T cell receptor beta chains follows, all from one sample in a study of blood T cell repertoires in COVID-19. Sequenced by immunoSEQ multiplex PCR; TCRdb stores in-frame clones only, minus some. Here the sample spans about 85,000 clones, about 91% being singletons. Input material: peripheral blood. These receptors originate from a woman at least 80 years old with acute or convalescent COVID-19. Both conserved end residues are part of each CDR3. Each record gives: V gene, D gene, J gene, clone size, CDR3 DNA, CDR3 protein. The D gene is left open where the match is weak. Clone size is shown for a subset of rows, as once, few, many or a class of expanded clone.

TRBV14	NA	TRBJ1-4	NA	TGTGCCAGCAGCCAAGGACAGCATTATGAAAAACTGTTTTTT	CASSQGQHYEKLFF
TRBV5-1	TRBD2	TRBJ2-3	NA	TGCGCCAGTGAGGGAACCGGGACTAGCGGCGGATCCCCGTATTTT	CASEGTGTSGGSPYF
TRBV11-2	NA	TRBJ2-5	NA	TGTGCCAGCAGCTTAGAACGGCAAGCAGGGGAGACCCAGTACTTC	CASSLERQAGETQYF
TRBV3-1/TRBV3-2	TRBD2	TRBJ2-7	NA	TGTGCCAGCAGTAGCGGGTATCGCGGGAACGCAGCGGAGCAGTACTTC	CASSSGYRGNAAEQYF
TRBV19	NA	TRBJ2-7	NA	TGTGCCAGTAGTTCAAACAGCCCCTACGAGCAGTACTTC	CASSSNSPYEQYF
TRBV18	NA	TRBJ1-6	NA	TGTGCCAGCTCACAATACAGGTTAAGCTTAAATTCACCCCTCCACTTT	CASSQYRLSLNSPLHF
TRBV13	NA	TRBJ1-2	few	TGTGCCAGCAGCTTAGAGGGAGGCAGCTATGGCTACACCTTC	CASSLEGGSYGYTF
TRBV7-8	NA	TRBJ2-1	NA	TGTGCCAGCAGCTTATCTAGGGGGACCTCCTACAATGAGCAGTTCTTC	CASSLSRGTSYNEQFF
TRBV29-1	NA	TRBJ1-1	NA	TGCAGCGCCGGTCAGGACTGGTACACTGAAGCTTTCTTT	CSAGQDWYTEAFF
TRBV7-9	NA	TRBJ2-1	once	TGTGCCAGCACCTTAGTGGGAGCTCGTGAGCAGTTCTTC	CASTLVGAREQFF